These T cell receptor beta chains were read from a single sample in a study of blood T cell repertoires in COVID-19. Here immunoSEQ multiplex PCR was the method, and the copy in TCRdb shows in-frame clones only, minus some. This sample has some 200,000 clones, with roughly 82% found just once. Input material: peripheral blood. Every receptor here comes from a woman aged 40-49 years with acute or convalescent COVID-19. CDR3s include the opening cysteine and the closing phenylalanine or tryptophan. Fields, in order: CDR3 protein, CDR3 DNA, D gene, J gene, clone size, V gene. The D gene is left open where the match is weak. Some rows have no size entry. The others give once, few or many, or a class for an expanded clone.

CDR3 protein: CASSKGLNEQYF
CDR3 DNA: TGTGCCAGCAGTAAGGGGTTGAACGAGCAGTACTTC
D gene: NA
J gene: TRBJ2-7
clone size: NA
V gene: TRBV7-9

CDR3 protein: CASSQDAGSGELFF
CDR3 DNA: TGTGCCAGCAGCCAAGATGCGGGATCCGGGGAGCTGTTTTTT
D gene: NA
J gene: TRBJ2-2
clone size: NA
V gene: TRBV3-1/TRBV3-2

CDR3 protein: CASRPGTGVTGELFF
CDR3 DNA: TGTGCCAGCAGACCCGGGACAGGGGTTACCGGGGAGCTGTTTTTT
D gene: TRBD1
J gene: TRBJ2-2
clone size: NA
V gene: TRBV11-2

CDR3 protein: CASSPLGQDTQYF
CDR3 DNA: TGTGCCAGCTCACCACTCGGACAAGATACGCAGTATTTT
D gene: NA
J gene: TRBJ2-3
clone size: NA
V gene: TRBV18

CDR3 protein: CASSLQSISQPQHF
CDR3 DNA: TGTGCCAGTTCCCTACAGAGTATTAGTCAGCCCCAGCATTTT
D gene: NA
J gene: TRBJ1-5
clone size: NA
V gene: TRBV19

CDR3 protein: CASSRQLGGELFF
CDR3 DNA: TGCGCCAGCAGCAGACAGCTCGGCGGGGAGCTGTTTTTT
D gene: NA
J gene: TRBJ2-2
clone size: NA
V gene: TRBV4-1

CDR3 protein: CASSLSLLDRQETQYF
CDR3 DNA: TGTGCCAGCAGTTTATCATTGTTAGACAGGCAAGAGACCCAGTACTTC
D gene: NA
J gene: TRBJ2-5
clone size: once
V gene: TRBV27

CDR3 protein: CASLPQGAVSTEAFF
CDR3 DNA: TGTGCCAGTCTACCACAGGGGGCAGTGAGCACTGAAGCTTTCTTT
D gene: TRBD1
J gene: TRBJ1-1
clone size: NA
V gene: TRBV2

CDR3 protein: CASSQYTGRSTDTQYF
CDR3 DNA: TGCGCCAGCAGCCAATATACAGGAAGGAGCACAGATACGCAGTATTTT
D gene: NA
J gene: TRBJ2-3
clone size: NA
V gene: TRBV4-1

CDR3 protein: CASSLTGGGNTEAFF
CDR3 DNA: TGCGCCAGCAGCCTGACAGGGGGCGGAAACACTGAAGCTTTCTTT
D gene: TRBD1
J gene: TRBJ1-1
clone size: NA
V gene: TRBV4-1

CDR3 protein: CASSQPGSKNIQYF
CDR3 DNA: TGTGCCAGCAGCCAGCCAGGGTCAAAAAACATTCAGTACTTC
D gene: NA
J gene: TRBJ2-4
clone size: few
V gene: TRBV14

CDR3 protein: CASSQQGAEAFF
CDR3 DNA: TGTGCCAGCAGTCAACAGGGGGCTGAAGCTTTCTTT
D gene: TRBD1
J gene: TRBJ1-1
clone size: once
V gene: TRBV3-1/TRBV3-2

CDR3 protein: CASSLKGLYNEQFF
CDR3 DNA: TGTGCCAGCAGCTTAAAGGGACTTTACAATGAGCAGTTCTTC
D gene: NA
J gene: TRBJ2-1
clone size: NA
V gene: TRBV11-2

CDR3 protein: CASSELAGGPLETQYF
CDR3 DNA: TGTGCCAGCAGTGAGTTAGCGGGAGGGCCCTTGGAGACCCAGTACTTC
D gene: TRBD2
J gene: TRBJ2-5
clone size: NA
V gene: TRBV6-1

CDR3 protein: CASSLGSGEQFF
CDR3 DNA: TGTGCCAGCAGTTTAGGATCGGGGGAGCAGTTCTTC
D gene: NA
J gene: TRBJ2-1
clone size: NA
V gene: TRBV27

CDR3 protein: CASSPSGHLNTEAFF
CDR3 DNA: TGCGCCAGCAGCCCCAGTGGACATCTGAACACTGAAGCTTTCTTT
D gene: NA
J gene: TRBJ1-1
clone size: NA
V gene: TRBV5-1

CDR3 protein: CASSPLGLAGSGELFF
CDR3 DNA: TGTGCCAGCAGCCCCTTGGGACTAGCGGGATCCGGGGAGCTGTTTTTT
D gene: TRBD2
J gene: TRBJ2-2
clone size: NA
V gene: TRBV6-2/TRBV6-3

CDR3 protein: CASSPDSNYGYTF
CDR3 DNA: TGTGCCAGCAGCCCCGACAGTAACTATGGCTACACCTTC
D gene: NA
J gene: TRBJ1-2
clone size: NA
V gene: TRBV27

CDR3 protein: CASRAAHTGELFF
CDR3 DNA: TGTGCCTCGCGCGCCGCGCACACCGGGGAGCTGTTTTTT
D gene: NA
J gene: TRBJ2-2
clone size: few
V gene: TRBV10-3

CDR3 protein: CASSYPGLAGINYEQYF
CDR3 DNA: TGTGCCAGCAGTTACCCAGGACTAGCGGGGATTAACTACGAGCAGTACTTC
D gene: TRBD2
J gene: TRBJ2-7
clone size: NA
V gene: TRBV6-2/TRBV6-3

CDR3 protein: CASSQEASVYYEQYF
CDR3 DNA: TGCGCCAGCAGCCAAGAAGCCAGCGTTTACTACGAGCAGTACTTC
D gene: NA
J gene: TRBJ2-7
clone size: few
V gene: TRBV4-3

CDR3 protein: CASSQTSGGAGELFF
CDR3 DNA: TGCGCCAGCAGCCAAACTAGCGGGGGCGCCGGGGAGCTGTTTTTT
D gene: TRBD2
J gene: TRBJ2-2
clone size: NA
V gene: TRBV4-1

CDR3 protein: CARSHFIPNSPLHF
CDR3 DNA: TGTGCCAGAAGCCACTTTATTCCCAATTCACCCCTCCACTTT
D gene: NA
J gene: TRBJ1-6
clone size: NA
V gene: TRBV5-3

CDR3 protein: CASSGRLAGEEDIQYF
CDR3 DNA: TGTGCCAGTAGTGGAAGGCTAGCGGGAGAGGAGGACATTCAGTACTTC
D gene: TRBD2
J gene: TRBJ2-4
clone size: NA
V gene: TRBV19

CDR3 protein: CASSQDRLAGGPREQYF
CDR3 DNA: TGTGCCAGCAGCCAAGATCGACTAGCGGGAGGGCCAAGGGAGCAGTACTTC
D gene: TRBD2
J gene: TRBJ2-7
clone size: NA
V gene: TRBV14

CDR3 protein: CASSWAGREKLFF
CDR3 DNA: TGTGCCAGCAGTTGGGCAGGGCGTGAAAAACTGTTTTTT
D gene: NA
J gene: TRBJ1-4
clone size: NA
V gene: TRBV12-3/TRBV12-4

CDR3 protein: CASKNEGPQPQHF
CDR3 DNA: TGTGCCAGCAAAAACGAGGGTCCTCAGCCCCAGCATTTT
D gene: NA
J gene: TRBJ1-5
clone size: few
V gene: TRBV2

CDR3 protein: CATSSPSRTGARPNEKLFF
CDR3 DNA: TGTGCCACCAGCAGTCCCTCTCGGACAGGGGCGCGGCCTAATGAAAAACTGTTTTTT
D gene: TRBD1
J gene: TRBJ1-4
clone size: NA
V gene: TRBV15

CDR3 protein: CASSSSAGYYGYTF
CDR3 DNA: TGTGCCAGCAGCTCTAGCGCAGGGTACTATGGCTACACCTTC
D gene: NA
J gene: TRBJ1-2
clone size: NA
V gene: TRBV7-9

CDR3 protein: CASSLGAEIF
CDR3 DNA: TGCGCCAGCAGCTTAGGAGCAGAAATCTTC
D gene: NA
J gene: TRBJ2-7
clone size: NA
V gene: TRBV4-1

CDR3 protein: CAWSEAAGGLGDEQFF
CDR3 DNA: TGTGCCTGGAGTGAGGCAGCGGGAGGCCTGGGGGATGAGCAGTTCTTC
D gene: TRBD2
J gene: TRBJ2-1
clone size: NA
V gene: TRBV30

CDR3 protein: CARGRGDRGEQYF
CDR3 DNA: TGTGCCCGCGGCCGGGGGGACCGGGGGGAGCAGTACTTC
D gene: TRBD2
J gene: TRBJ2-7
clone size: NA
V gene: TRBV9

CDR3 protein: CASKGQPENYGYTF
CDR3 DNA: TGTGCCAGCAAGGGACAGCCAGAGAACTATGGCTACACCTTC
D gene: TRBD1
J gene: TRBJ1-2
clone size: NA
V gene: TRBV19

CDR3 protein: CATSDRTGTTYNEQFF
CDR3 DNA: TGTGCCACCAGTGATCGGACAGGGACCACCTACAATGAGCAGTTCTTC
D gene: TRBD1
J gene: TRBJ2-1
clone size: NA
V gene: TRBV24-1

CDR3 protein: CASKSGRATGELFF
CDR3 DNA: TGTGCCAGTAAAAGCGGGAGGGCCACCGGGGAGCTGTTTTTT
D gene: TRBD2
J gene: TRBJ2-2
clone size: NA
V gene: TRBV19

CDR3 protein: CASSQSSGKKEQFF
CDR3 DNA: TGTGCCAGCAGCCAATCGTCCGGGAAGAAAGAGCAGTTCTTC
D gene: NA
J gene: TRBJ2-1
clone size: NA
V gene: TRBV3-1/TRBV3-2

CDR3 protein: CASSLAGSGIPLHF
CDR3 DNA: TGTGCCAGCAGCTTAGCCGGAAGCGGGATACCCCTCCACTTT
D gene: NA
J gene: TRBJ1-6
clone size: NA
V gene: TRBV7-9

CDR3 protein: CASSFGGTESYEQYF
CDR3 DNA: TGTGCCAGCAGCTTTGGTGGGACTGAGAGCTACGAGCAGTACTTC
D gene: NA
J gene: TRBJ2-7
clone size: once
V gene: TRBV5-4

CDR3 protein: CASSLKAGQRSSYEQYF
CDR3 DNA: TGTGCCAGCAGCTTAAAGGCCGGACAGAGGAGCTCCTACGAGCAGTACTTC
D gene: NA
J gene: TRBJ2-7
clone size: NA
V gene: TRBV7-6

CDR3 protein: CASSSRAGSYEQYF
CDR3 DNA: TGTGCCAGCAGCTCCCGAGCGGGCTCCTACGAGCAGTACTTC
D gene: NA
J gene: TRBJ2-7
clone size: NA
V gene: TRBV7-2

CDR3 protein: CASCTTSGTGELFF
CDR3 DNA: TGCGCCAGCTGCACAACTAGTGGGACCGGGGAGCTGTTTTTT
D gene: NA
J gene: TRBJ2-2
clone size: NA
V gene: TRBV10-2

CDR3 protein: CASSLSPGQANSPLHF
CDR3 DNA: TGTGCCAGCAGTTTATCTCCGGGACAGGCGAATTCACCCCTCCACTTT
D gene: TRBD1
J gene: TRBJ1-6
clone size: few
V gene: TRBV28

CDR3 protein: CASSDQGIYNSPLHF
CDR3 DNA: TGTGCCAGCAGTGACCAGGGGATCTATAATTCACCCCTCCACTTT
D gene: NA
J gene: TRBJ1-6
clone size: NA
V gene: TRBV25-1

CDR3 protein: CASSLDWTGINTEAFF
CDR3 DNA: TGTGCCAGCAGTTTAGATTGGACAGGGATAAACACTGAAGCTTTCTTT
D gene: TRBD1
J gene: TRBJ1-1
clone size: NA
V gene: TRBV27

CDR3 protein: CASSIRTGLSSNQPQHF
CDR3 DNA: TGTGCCAGCAGCATCCGGACAGGACTATCTAGCAATCAGCCCCAGCATTTT
D gene: TRBD1
J gene: TRBJ1-5
clone size: NA
V gene: TRBV5-6

CDR3 protein: CASSKEIVPLHNQPQHF
CDR3 DNA: TGTGCCAGCAGCAAAGAAATAGTTCCACTCCATAATCAGCCCCAGCATTTT
D gene: NA
J gene: TRBJ1-5
clone size: NA
V gene: TRBV21-1

CDR3 protein: CASSSGLAGDTGELFF
CDR3 DNA: TGTGCCAGCAGTTCCGGACTAGCGGGAGACACCGGGGAGCTGTTTTTT
D gene: TRBD2
J gene: TRBJ2-2
clone size: NA
V gene: TRBV27

CDR3 protein: CASSTSSGRAGGELFF
CDR3 DNA: TGTGCCAGCAGCACCTCTAGCGGGAGGGCCGGCGGGGAGCTGTTTTTT
D gene: TRBD2
J gene: TRBJ2-2
clone size: NA
V gene: TRBV9

CDR3 protein: CASSSGSTGYEQYF
CDR3 DNA: TGTGCCAGCAGTTCCGGGTCTACTGGATACGAGCAGTACTTC
D gene: NA
J gene: TRBJ2-7
clone size: few
V gene: TRBV2

CDR3 protein: CASRGRGGRANQPQHF
CDR3 DNA: TGTGCCAGCAGGGGGCGAGGGGGGAGGGCCAATCAGCCCCAGCATTTT
D gene: NA
J gene: TRBJ1-5
clone size: NA
V gene: TRBV2

CDR3 protein: CASSEGTVHEQYF
CDR3 DNA: TGTGCCAGCAGCGAGGGGACAGTTCACGAGCAGTACTTC
D gene: TRBD1
J gene: TRBJ2-7
clone size: NA
V gene: TRBV5-6

CDR3 protein: CASSWGTGAYEQYF
CDR3 DNA: TGCGCCAGCAGCTGGGGAACAGGGGCCTACGAGCAGTACTTC
D gene: TRBD1
J gene: TRBJ2-7
clone size: NA
V gene: TRBV5-1

CDR3 protein: CAWSRGIRGPRYTEAFF
CDR3 DNA: TGTGCCTGGAGTAGAGGGATCCGCGGCCCAAGGTATACTGAAGCTTTCTTT
D gene: NA
J gene: TRBJ1-1
clone size: NA
V gene: TRBV30

CDR3 protein: CASSLNPTGSGMNTEAFF
CDR3 DNA: TGTGCCAGCAGCTTAAACCCCACAGGGAGTGGAATGAACACTGAAGCTTTCTTT
D gene: NA
J gene: TRBJ1-1
clone size: NA
V gene: TRBV7-3

CDR3 protein: CASSFGLAAYEQYF
CDR3 DNA: TGTGCCAGCAGTTTCGGACTAGCGGCCTACGAGCAGTACTTC
D gene: TRBD2
J gene: TRBJ2-7
clone size: NA
V gene: TRBV5-6